A selection of T cell receptor beta chains follows, all from one sample in a study of CD8+CD57+ T cells in acquired aplastic anemia. TCRdb fed the reads into MiXCR, producing one record per CDR3 protein. The data contain fewer than 300,000 distinct CDR3 sequences, roughly 80% of them singletons. Sequencing was performed on sorted CD4+, CD8+, or CD8+CD57+ T cells (not recorded which) from PBMCs. These receptors came from a human donor with aplastic anemia. Each CDR3 is given with its conserved first and last residue. D genes are given only for firm matches. Where a row states a size, it is once, few, many or the class of an expanded clone; other rows omit it.

>.|TRBJ2-1|.|TRBV7-9
CASSQGRERNTEDQFF
TGTGCCAGCAGCCAAGGCAGGGAGAGAAACACTGAAGATCAGTTCTTC
>.|TRBJ1-2|.|TRBV7-3
CASSSSGTWGLDYGYTF
TGTGCCAGCAGTTCTAGCGGGACTTGGGGCTTGGACTATGGCTACACCTTC
>TRBD1|TRBJ1-2|.|TRBV20-1
CSARPTDRELAGYTF
TGCAGTGCTAGACCCACCGACAGGGAATTAGCTGGCTACACCTTC
>TRBD2|TRBJ2-5|.|TRBV7-9
CASSCGRSGGTDEF
TGTGCCAGCAGCTGTGGAAGAAGCGGGGGGACCGATGAGTTC
>.|TRBJ1-5|.|TRBV7-2
CASSPRTEGQPQHF
TGTGCCAGCAGCCCGCGGACAGAGGGGCAGCCCCAGCATTTT
>TRBD2|TRBJ2-7|.|TRBV20-1
CSARVAGGSYEQYF
TGCAGTGCTAGGGTAGCGGGGGGTTCCTACGAGCAGTACTTC
>.|TRBJ2-3|.|TRBV7-3
CASSPGREELTFGYF
.
>.|TRBJ1-1|.|TRBV2
CASRTNTEAFF
TGTGCCAGCCGGACGAACACTGAAGCTTTCTTT
>.|TRBJ1-5|.|TRBV7-4
CASRRQANNLPQQF
TGTGCCAGCAGAAGACAGGCGAACAATCTGCCCCAGCAATTT
>.|TRBJ2-2|.|TRBV7-2
CASSLAGAHEQLFF
TGTGCCAGCAGCTTAGCGGGTGCTCACGAGCAGCTGTTTTTT
>.|TRBJ1-2|.|TRBV4-1
CASSQYHYYGYTF
TGCGCCAGCAGCCAATACCACTACTATGGCTACACCTTC
>TRBD1|TRBJ1-5|.|TRBV7-8
CASSFHPDGTAPSHF
TGTGCCAGCAGCTTTCATCCAGACGGGACAGCGCCTTCCCATTTT
>.|TRBJ2-7|.|TRBV2
CASSEGWYVQYF
TGTGCCAGCAGTGAAGGGTGGTACGTGCAGTACTTC
>.|TRBJ1-1|.|TRBV5-5
CASSSYLTGNTEAFF
TGTGCCAGCAGCTCCTATCTGACAGGGAACACTGAAGCTTTCTTT
>.|TRBJ2-3|.|TRBV9
CASSVGGHRTDKQYF
TGTGCCAGCAGCGTAGGGGGACATCGCACAGATAAGCAGTATTTT
>.|TRBJ1-2|.|TRBV19
CASSIAPTGYGYTF
TGTGCCAGTAGTATTGCCCCGACAGGCTATGGCTACACCTTC
>.|TRBJ2-5|.|TRBV3-1
CASSLRRGREETQYF
TGTGCCAGCAGCCTACGCCGGGGCAGGGAAGAGACCCAGTACTTC
>.|TRBJ2-5|.|TRBV15
CATSREWGEATAYF
TGTGCCACCAGCAGAGAATGGGGGGAAGCGACAGCGTACTTC
>TRBD2|TRBJ2-3|.|TRBV9
CASLWDASGSSTDTQYF
TGTGCCAGCCTCTGGGACGCGAGCGGGAGCAGCACAGATACGCAGTATTTT
>.|TRBJ2-3|.|TRBV7-8
CASSLARAPGYTYF
TGCGCCAGCAGCTTAGCGCGAGCACCCGGCTACACCTATTTT
>TRBD2|TRBJ2-1|.|TRBV5-6
CASSFGLAGSDEQFF
TGTGCCAGCAGCTTCGGACTAGCGGGGAGCGATGAGCAGTTCTTC
>.|TRBJ1-4|.|TRBV2
CASSGVGGGQINEKLFF
TGTGCCAGCAGTGGGGTGGGGGGAGGACAAATTAATGAAAAACTGTTTTTT
>.|TRBJ2-3|few|TRBV14
CASSQGLRTQYF
TGTGCCAGCAGCCAAGGTTTACGCACGCAGTATTTT
>.|TRBJ2-5|.|TRBV7-9
CATSRGRSGETQYF
TGTGCCACCAGCAGGGGAAGAAGCGGAGAGACCCAGTACTTC
>TRBD1|TRBJ2-7|few|TRBV2
CASSARTGNEQYF
TGTGCCAGCAGTGCTAGGACAGGGAACGAGCAGTACTTC
>.|TRBJ2-2|few|TRBV24-1
CATSVGPNTGELFF
TGTGCCACCAGTGTCGGCCCGAACACCGGGGAGCTGTTTTTT
>.|TRBJ2-3|few|TRBV7-8
CASSLAGGRDTKYF
TGTGCCAGCAGCTTAGCGGGCGGTCGCGATACCAAGTATTTT
>.|TRBJ2-4|few|TRBV5-8
CASGFTRNIQYF
TGTGCCAGCGGCTTTACTAGGAACATTCAGTACTTC
>.|TRBJ2-3|.|TRBV20-1
CSARDNLRAGPKNEQYF
TGCAGTGCTAGAGATAACTTGAGGGCGGGGCCGAAAAATGAGCAGTATTTT
>.|TRBJ1-2|.|TRBV30
CAWSFNNYGYTF
TGTGCCTGGAGCTTCAATAACTATGGCTACACCTTC
>.|TRBJ2-7|once|TRBV5-1
CASSFGTTTEQYF
TGCGCCAGCAGCTTCGGGACGACCACTGAGCAGTACTTC
>.|TRBJ2-3|once|TRBV15
CATSEGSGKDTQYF
TGTGCCACCAGCGAGGGGTCAGGCAAAGATACGCAGTATTTT
>TRBD2|TRBJ2-3|.|TRBV7-9
CASSFPRGGGSDEF
TGTGCCAGCAGCTTTCCGAGAGGCGGGGGGAGCGATGAGTTT
>TRBD2|TRBJ2-3|.|TRBV7-9
CASSLALAGDNEQF
TGTGCCAGCAGCTTAGCGCTAGCGGGAGACAATGAGCAGTTT
>.|TRBJ1-1|.|TRBV7-2
CASSLDLTGDTEAFF
TGTGCCAGCAGCTTAGATCTGACTGGCGACACTGAAGCTTTCTTT
>.|TRBJ1-2|.|TRBV9
CASSSGPDTQSF
TGTGCCAGCAGCTCGGGGCCAGATACGCAGTCTTTT
>.|TRBJ2-5|few|TRBV7-6
CASSVQGTQYF
TGTGCCAGCAGTGTTCAAGGGACCCAGTACTTC
>TRBD2|TRBJ2-7|.|TRBV7-3
CASSVRGLPDTQYF
TGTGCCAGCAGCGTACGGGGACTACCCGATACGCAGTATTTC
>.|TRBJ2-3|.|TRBV7-9
CASSLGGGGYNPPF
TGTGCCAGCAGCTTGGGGGGAGGCGGCTATAATCCACCCTTT
>.|TRBJ2-7|once|TRBV9
CASGASGNNQYFF
TGTGCCAGCGGAGCATCTGGGAACAATCAGTACTTCTTC
>TRBD2|TRBJ2-2|.|TRBV11-2
CASSLEGLAFTGELVF
TGTGCCAGCAGCTTAGAGGGACTAGCGTTTACCGGGGAGCTGGTTTTT
>.|TRBJ2-2|once|TRBV29-1
CSVDLQATGELFF
TGCAGCGTTGATTTACAGGCCACCGGGGAGCTGTTTTTT
>.|TRBJ2-1|once|TRBV10-2
CASSESNGGPVFF
TGCGCCAGCAGTGAGTCCAATGGGGGCCCGGTCTTCTTC
>.|TRBJ2-5|.|TRBV7-8
CASSFHPDWTALSYF
TGTGCCAGCAGCTTTCATCCAGACTGGACAGCCCTCTCCTACTTC
>.|TRBJ2-3|.|TRBV24-1
CATSEGVPSTDTQYF
TGTGCCACCAGTGAAGGGGTCCCTAGCACAGATACGCAGTATTTT
>.|TRBJ1-1|.|TRBV5-5
CASSQFSTGNTEAFF
TGCGCCAGCAGCCAATTCTCCACAGGGAACACTGAAGCTTTCTTT
>.|TRBJ2-5|few|TRBV25-1
CASSEYQRETQYF
TGTGCCAGCAGTGAATATCAGCGGGAGACCCAGTACTTC